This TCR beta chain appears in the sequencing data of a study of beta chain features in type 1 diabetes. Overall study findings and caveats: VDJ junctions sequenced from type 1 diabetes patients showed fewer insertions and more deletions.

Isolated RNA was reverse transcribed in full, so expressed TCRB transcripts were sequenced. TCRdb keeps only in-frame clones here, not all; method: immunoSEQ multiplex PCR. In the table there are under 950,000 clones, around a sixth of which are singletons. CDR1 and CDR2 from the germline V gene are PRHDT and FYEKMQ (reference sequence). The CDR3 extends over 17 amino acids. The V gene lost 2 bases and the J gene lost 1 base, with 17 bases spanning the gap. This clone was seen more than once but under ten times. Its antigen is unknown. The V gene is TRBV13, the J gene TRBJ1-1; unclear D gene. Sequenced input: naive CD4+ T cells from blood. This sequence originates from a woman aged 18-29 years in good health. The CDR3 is CASSLRITGVANTEAFF. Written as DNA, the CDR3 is TGTGCCAGCAGCTTAAGGATCACCGGGGTCGCGAACACTGAAGCTTTCTTT.